Sequencing of this T cell receptor (beta chain) was carried out in a study of blood T cell repertoires in COVID-19. Overall study context: Material from acute and convalescent COVID-19 was sourced from the United States, Italy and Spain. Sample material is recorded as cDNA or gDNA derived from T cells, B-cell-depleted T cells, or PBMCs.

Methods used by the authors: Estimated nucleated cell counts came from reference gene primer amplification. The method was immunoSEQ multiplex PCR; TCRdb's version includes in-frame clones alone and lacks a portion of them. Clone size and V and J calls were adopted from that table, with D and trimming inferred from the DNA. The sample shows under 300,000 clones, about four fifths of them seen only once. The length of the CDR3 is 15 residues. With V trimmed by 6 bases and J by 3 bases, 7 bases remained unmatched. Per germline, CDR1 KGHSH and CDR2 LQKENI. Sequencing was done on a sample of peripheral blood. The source of this sequence is a man aged 30 to 39 who had recovered from COVID-19. This chain joins TRBV18 and TRBJ1-5; 8 bases align to TRBD1. CDR3 DNA: TGTGCCAGCTCCCTCCAGGGGGCGTCCAATCAGCCCCAGCATTTT. This translates into CASSLQGASNQPQHF.